This is a list of T cell receptor beta chains from one sample in a study of blood T cell repertoires in COVID-19. Here immunoSEQ multiplex PCR was the method, and the copy in TCRdb shows in-frame clones only, minus some. In the table there are some 80,000 clones, 75% to 85% of which are singletons. The sequenced sample consisted of peripheral blood. The receptors derive from a man aged 55 to 70 with COVID-19, enrolled during active disease. The CDR3 runs from the conserved cysteine through the conserved F or W. The D gene is left open where the match is weak. Part of the rows lack a size; the others show once, few, many or a class for expanded clones.

J gene: TRBJ2-1; V gene: TRBV11-3; D gene: TRBD2; clone size: NA; CDR3 protein: CASNMGAGGPNNEQFF; CDR3 DNA: TGTGCCAGCAACATGGGGGCGGGAGGGCCGAACAATGAGCAGTTCTTC
J gene: TRBJ2-2; V gene: TRBV11-2; D gene: NA; clone size: NA; CDR3 protein: CASTLRGGTGELFF; CDR3 DNA: TGTGCCAGCACCCTAAGGGGAGGCACCGGGGAGCTGTTTTTT
J gene: TRBJ2-5; V gene: TRBV18; D gene: NA; clone size: NA; CDR3 protein: CASSQQASQETQYF; CDR3 DNA: TGTGCCAGCTCACAACAGGCTTCCCAAGAGACCCAGTACTTC
J gene: TRBJ2-7; V gene: TRBV5-4; D gene: NA; clone size: NA; CDR3 protein: CASSLPAGLHVF; CDR3 DNA: TGTGCCAGCAGCCTTCCGGCAGGGCTGCATGTCTTC
J gene: TRBJ2-7; V gene: TRBV10-3; D gene: NA; clone size: NA; CDR3 protein: CAISVSTGVSYEQYF; CDR3 DNA: TGTGCCATCAGTGTTAGCACCGGAGTGTCCTACGAGCAGTACTTC
J gene: TRBJ2-2; V gene: TRBV5-6; D gene: TRBD2; clone size: once; CDR3 protein: CASSLTSGGNTGELFF; CDR3 DNA: TGTGCCAGCAGCTTGACTAGCGGGGGGAACACCGGGGAGCTGTTTTTT
J gene: TRBJ2-5; V gene: TRBV2; D gene: NA; clone size: few; CDR3 protein: CASSVTNRDQETQYF; CDR3 DNA: TGTGCCAGCAGTGTTACGAACAGGGACCAAGAGACCCAGTACTTC
J gene: TRBJ1-2; V gene: TRBV30; D gene: TRBD1; clone size: few; CDR3 protein: CAWSTRDRGPYGYTF; CDR3 DNA: TGTGCCTGGAGTACCCGGGACAGGGGACCCTATGGCTACACCTTC
J gene: TRBJ2-7; V gene: TRBV7-8; D gene: TRBD1; clone size: few; CDR3 protein: CASSFQGATSYEQYF; CDR3 DNA: TGTGCCAGCAGCTTCCAGGGGGCTACCTCCTACGAGCAGTACTTC
J gene: TRBJ2-2; V gene: TRBV19; D gene: TRBD2; clone size: NA; CDR3 protein: CASKTSANTGELFF; CDR3 DNA: TGTGCCAGTAAAACTAGCGCCAACACCGGGGAGCTGTTTTTT
J gene: TRBJ2-7; V gene: TRBV19; D gene: NA; clone size: NA; CDR3 protein: CASSLGQGSYEQYF; CDR3 DNA: TGTGCCAGTAGCCTGGGGCAGGGGAGCTACGAGCAGTACTTC
J gene: TRBJ2-3; V gene: TRBV19; D gene: TRBD2; clone size: NA; CDR3 protein: CASSTSGSTDTQYF; CDR3 DNA: TGTGCCAGTAGTACTAGCGGGAGCACAGATACGCAGTATTTT
J gene: TRBJ2-3; V gene: TRBV7-3; D gene: NA; clone size: NA; CDR3 protein: CASSLSRGLSDTQYF; CDR3 DNA: TGTGCCAGCAGCCTGAGTAGGGGATTATCAGATACGCAGTATTTT
J gene: TRBJ2-7; V gene: TRBV7-3; D gene: TRBD1; clone size: NA; CDR3 protein: CASSPGQSINEQYF; CDR3 DNA: TGTGCCAGCAGCCCGGGACAGAGTATAAACGAGCAGTACTTC